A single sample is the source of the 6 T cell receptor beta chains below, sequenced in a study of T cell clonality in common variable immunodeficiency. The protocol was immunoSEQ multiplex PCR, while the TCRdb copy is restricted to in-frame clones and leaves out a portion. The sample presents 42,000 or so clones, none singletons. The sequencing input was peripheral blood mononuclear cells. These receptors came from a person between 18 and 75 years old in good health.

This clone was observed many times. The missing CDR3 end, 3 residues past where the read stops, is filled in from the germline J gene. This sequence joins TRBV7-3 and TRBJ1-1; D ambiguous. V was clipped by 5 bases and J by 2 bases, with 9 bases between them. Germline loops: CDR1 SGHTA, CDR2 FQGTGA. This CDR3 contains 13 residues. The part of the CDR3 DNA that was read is TGTGCCAGCAGCATTAGGGCTAACACTGAA. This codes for CASSIRANTE. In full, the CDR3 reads CASSIRANTEAFF.

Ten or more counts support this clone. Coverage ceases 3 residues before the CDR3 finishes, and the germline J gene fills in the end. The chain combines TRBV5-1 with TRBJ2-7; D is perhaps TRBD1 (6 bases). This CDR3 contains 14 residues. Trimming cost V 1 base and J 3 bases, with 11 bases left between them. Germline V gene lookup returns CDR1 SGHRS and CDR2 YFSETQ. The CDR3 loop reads CASSLRDTGYEQYF. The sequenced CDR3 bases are TGCGCCAGCAGCTTGAGGGACACCGGCTACGAG.

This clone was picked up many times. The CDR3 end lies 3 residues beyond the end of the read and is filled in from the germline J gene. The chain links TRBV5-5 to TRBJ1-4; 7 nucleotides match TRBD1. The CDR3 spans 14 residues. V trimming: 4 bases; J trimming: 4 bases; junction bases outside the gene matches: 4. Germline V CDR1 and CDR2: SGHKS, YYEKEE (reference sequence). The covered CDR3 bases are TGTGCCAGCAGCCGGGGACAGATTAATGAAAAA. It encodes CASSRGQINEK. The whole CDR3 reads CASSRGQINEKLFF.

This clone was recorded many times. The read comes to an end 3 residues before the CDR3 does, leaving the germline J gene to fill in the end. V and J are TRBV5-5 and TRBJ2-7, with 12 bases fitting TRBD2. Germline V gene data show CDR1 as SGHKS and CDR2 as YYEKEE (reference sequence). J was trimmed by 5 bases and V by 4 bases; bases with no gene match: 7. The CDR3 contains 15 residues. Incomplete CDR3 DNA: TGTGCCAGCAGCCCTAGACTAGCGGGAGAAGACGAG. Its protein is CASSPRLAGEDE. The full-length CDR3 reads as CASSPRLAGEDEQYF.

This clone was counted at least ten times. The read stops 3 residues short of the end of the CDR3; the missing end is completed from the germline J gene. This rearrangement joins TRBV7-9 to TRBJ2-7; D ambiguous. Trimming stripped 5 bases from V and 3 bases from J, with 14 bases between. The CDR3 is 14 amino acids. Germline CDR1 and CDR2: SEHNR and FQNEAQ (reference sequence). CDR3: CASSPLRLFYEQYF. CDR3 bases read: TGTGCCAGCAGCCCTCTTCGACTTTTCTACGAG. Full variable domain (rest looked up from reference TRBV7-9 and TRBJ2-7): DTGVSQNPRHKITKRGQNVTFRCDPISEHNRLYWYRQTLGQGPEFLTYFQNEAQLEKSRLLSDRFSAERPKGSFSTLEIQRTEQGDSAMYLCASSPLRLFYEQYFGPGTRLTVT.

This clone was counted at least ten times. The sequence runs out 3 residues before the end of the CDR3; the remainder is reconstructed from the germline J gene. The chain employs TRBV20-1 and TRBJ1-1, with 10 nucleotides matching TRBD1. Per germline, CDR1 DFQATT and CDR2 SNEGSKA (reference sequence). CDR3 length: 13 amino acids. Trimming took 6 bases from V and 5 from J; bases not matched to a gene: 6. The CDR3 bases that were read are TGCAGTGCCATCGGGACAGGGGAAACTGAA. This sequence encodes CSAIGTGETE. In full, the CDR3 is CSAIGTGETEAFF.